Described below is a single TCR beta chain sequence and its context. This clone was found many times. Its antigen is unknown. Base qualities are missing; no much larger clone stands one base away. The source of the sample is a study of metastatic and nonmetastatic thyroid tumors (TCRdb year 2020). A note on the overall study: Repertoires were compared across peripheral blood and tumor or nodule tissue samples from malignant and benign thyroid patients.

Paper-wide results and their limitations: In both blood and tumor samples, TCR beta diversity was reported to be significantly higher in malignant tumors than in benign nodules.

No treatment had been received by any patient before thyroid surgery. The study retrospectively analysed patient clinical samples collected from the early 2010s to the late 2010s using T-cell receptor beta sequencing. Library preparation was by PCR. Sequencer: Illumina HiSeq 4000. High-throughput sequencing was used to profile the TCR beta-chain CDR3 region of each patient. The authors' analysis ran thus. CDR3 differences across clinicopathological groups were used to build a classifier for discriminating distant-metastatic papillary thyroid cancer patients. The Shannon index was used to measure repertoire diversity, and the Morisita-Horn index was used to measure how similar tumor and blood repertoires were. TCRdb applied fastp at Q25 and MiXCR to the public reads, then kept only in-frame beta chains. The V and J calls and clone size are TCRdb's, not the authors'. Present in this sample are approximately 79,000 clones, 7.5% to 9% of which were seen just once. The ten largest clones take up 8.8% of the sample.

What was sequenced was blood. This clonotype was sampled from a female donor with papillary thyroid cancer or a benign thyroid nodule (not recorded which). Some clones in this sample may be carry-over from other donors' samples.

The bases are TGTGCCAGTAGAACCCAGTTGAACACTGAAGCTTTCTTT. Its coded protein is CASRTQLNTEAFF. The V and J segments used are TRBV19 and TRBJ1-1; the D gene identity is not certain. Inclusive of the bounding cysteine and phenylalanine, the CDR3 is 13 residues long. Only the CDR3 DNA is retained, 39 bases long and in frame from the first base. Trimming takes 6 bases from V and 0 bases from J, and the germline ends sit 8 bases apart. The CDR1 and CDR2 encoded by the germline V gene (reference sequence) are LNHDA and SQIVND.